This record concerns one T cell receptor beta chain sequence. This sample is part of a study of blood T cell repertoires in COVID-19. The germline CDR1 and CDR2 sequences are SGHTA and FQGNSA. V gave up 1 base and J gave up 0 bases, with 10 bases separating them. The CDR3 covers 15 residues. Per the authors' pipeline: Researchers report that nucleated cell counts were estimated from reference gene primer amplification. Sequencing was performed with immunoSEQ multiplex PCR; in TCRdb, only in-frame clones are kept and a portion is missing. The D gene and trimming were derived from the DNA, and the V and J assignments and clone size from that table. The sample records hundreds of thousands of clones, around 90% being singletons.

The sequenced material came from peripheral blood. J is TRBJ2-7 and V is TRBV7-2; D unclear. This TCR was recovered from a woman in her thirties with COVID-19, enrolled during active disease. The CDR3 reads CASSLGLVFSYEQYF. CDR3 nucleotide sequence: TGTGCCAGCAGCTTAGGACTCGTCTTCTCCTACGAGCAGTACTTC.